A selection of T cell receptor beta chains follows, all from one sample in a study of T cell responses to AZD1222 COVID-19 vaccine. Sequencing was performed with immunoSEQ multiplex PCR; in TCRdb, only in-frame clones are kept and a portion is missing. Found here are roughly 50,000 clones, 70% to 90% of them singletons; the top ten hold around 6.5%. This specimen consisted of peripheral blood, obtained 28 days after the second AZD1222 dose. These receptors originate from an adult who received the AZD1222 COVID-19 vaccine. The CDR3 runs from the conserved cysteine through the conserved F or W. The D gene is left open where the match is weak. Size is stated for part of the rows, as once, few or many counts, or as a class when the clone is expanded.

TRBD1,TRBV7-2,NA,TRBJ2-7,CASSLGQQGYEQYF,TGTGCCAGCAGCTTAGGGCAACAGGGGTACGAGCAGTACTTC
NA,TRBV19,NA,TRBJ1-2,CASSARQRYTF,TGTGCCAGTAGTGCCCGACAGAGGTACACCTTC
NA,TRBV28,NA,TRBJ2-7,CASSGEFGFGYEQYF,TGTGCCAGCAGTGGGGAGTTTGGTTTTGGGTACGAGCAGTACTTC
TRBD2,TRBV2,NA,TRBJ2-7,CASLRTSGTYEQYF,TGTGCCAGTCTGAGGACTAGCGGAACCTACGAGCAGTACTTC
NA,TRBV29-1,NA,TRBJ2-4,CSVTPGAKNIQYF,TGCAGCGTTACACCGGGAGCCAAAAACATTCAGTACTTC
TRBD1,TRBV11-2,once,TRBJ1-1,CASSPGQGRTEAFF,TGTGCCAGCAGCCCGGGACAGGGGCGGACTGAAGCTTTCTTT
NA,TRBV6-5,NA,TRBJ1-2,CASSYTRGPSYGYTF,TGTGCCAGCAGTTACACTAGAGGGCCTAGCTATGGCTACACCTTC
NA,TRBV7-8,few,TRBJ2-1,CASSPLQWEVYNEQFF,TGTGCCAGCAGCCCCCTACAGTGGGAGGTTTACAATGAGCAGTTCTTC
TRBD2,TRBV9,NA,TRBJ2-7,CASSFTTSGYEQYF,TGTGCCAGCAGCTTCACGACTAGCGGTTACGAGCAGTACTTC
NA,TRBV5-6,NA,TRBJ2-7,CASSLKLWGADEQYF,TGTGCCAGCAGCTTGAAGTTGTGGGGCGCGGATGAGCAGTACTTC
TRBD1,TRBV11-2,once,TRBJ2-3,CASSHKRGGQGADTQYF,TGTGCCAGCAGCCACAAACGAGGAGGACAGGGTGCAGATACGCAGTATTTT
TRBD2,TRBV9,few,TRBJ2-5,CASSVGGSSQETQYF,TGTGCCAGCAGCGTAGGCGGGAGTTCACAAGAGACCCAGTACTTC
NA,TRBV5-1,NA,TRBJ2-6,CASSQGHGANVLTF,TGCGCCAGCTCGCAGGGGCATGGGGCCAACGTCCTGACTTTC
NA,TRBV3-1/TRBV3-2,NA,TRBJ1-2,CASSQNGGHGYTF,TGTGCCAGCAGCCAGAACGGGGGGCATGGCTACACCTTC
NA,TRBV4-2,NA,TRBJ2-3,CASSQASRGGSTDTQYF,TGTGCCAGCAGCCAAGCATCCCGCGGAGGAAGCACAGATACGCAGTATTTT
TRBD2,TRBV9,NA,TRBJ2-7,CASSVGRTSGSLPSTEQYF,TGTGCCAGCAGCGTAGGGCGGACTAGCGGGAGTTTGCCCTCTACCGAGCAGTACTTC
NA,TRBV2,few,TRBJ1-6,CASSEGGRNSPLHF,TGTGCCAGCAGTGAGGGGGGGCGGAATTCACCCCTCCACTTT
NA,TRBV28,NA,TRBJ1-2,CASSLSADYGYTF,TGTGCCAGCAGTTTGTCGGCAGACTATGGCTACACCTTC
TRBD2,TRBV6-1,NA,TRBJ2-2,CASSDRLAGGGTGELFF,TGTGCCAGCAGTGACCGGCTAGCGGGAGGAGGCACCGGGGAGCTGTTTTTT
NA,TRBV18,NA,TRBJ2-1,CASSPPPSEFYNEQFF,TGTGCCAGCTCACCACCTCCTAGCGAGTTCTACAATGAGCAGTTCTTC
NA,TRBV4-2,once,TRBJ1-1,CASSQGGAEVTEAFF,TGTGCCAGCAGCCAAGGAGGGGCGGAGGTCACTGAAGCTTTCTTT
NA,TRBV5-1,NA,TRBJ2-3,CASSLGGKDTDTQYF,TGCGCCAGCTCCCTGGGCGGGAAAGACACAGATACGCAGTATTTT
NA,TRBV9,once,TRBJ2-2,CASSVAGGLNTGELFF,TGTGCCAGCAGCGTAGCTGGGGGCCTGAACACCGGGGAGCTGTTTTTT
NA,TRBV2,NA,TRBJ1-2,CASRLTGHYGYTF,TGTGCCAGCAGGTTGACAGGTCACTATGGCTACACCTTC
NA,TRBV24-1,NA,TRBJ1-5,CATGRGENQPQHF,TGTGCCACCGGCCGGGGAGAGAATCAGCCCCAGCATTTT
NA,TRBV28,few,TRBJ2-1,CASTPGFVEQFF,TGTGCCAGCACCCCGGGGTTTGTTGAGCAGTTCTTC
TRBD1,TRBV19,once,TRBJ2-7,CASSNTGGTYEQYF,TGTGCCAGTAGTAATACAGGGGGCACCTACGAGCAGTACTTC
TRBD1,TRBV4-3,once,TRBJ2-3,CASSQERTGGLGAQYF,TGCGCCAGCAGCCAAGAGAGGACAGGGGGCTTGGGTGCGCAGTATTTT
TRBD1,TRBV12-3/TRBV12-4,few,TRBJ1-2,CASSLQGWVGYTF,TGTGCCAGCAGTCTACAGGGGTGGGTTGGCTACACCTTC
NA,TRBV5-6,NA,TRBJ2-7,CASSLDTNYEQYF,TGTGCCAGCAGCCTAGACACTAACTACGAGCAGTACTTC
TRBD1,TRBV19,NA,TRBJ1-2,CASTAGGIGYTF,TGTGCCAGTACGGCAGGGGGCATAGGCTACACCTTC
NA,TRBV5-1,NA,TRBJ1-2,CASSHDRDFLNGYTF,TGCGCCAGCAGCCATGACCGGGACTTTCTTAACGGCTACACCTTC
NA,TRBV6-5,NA,TRBJ2-1,CASSYRWDEQFF,TGTGCCAGCAGTTACCGGTGGGATGAGCAGTTCTTC
NA,TRBV25-1,NA,TRBJ2-3,CASSETGSPSWDTQYF,TGTGCCAGCAGTGAAACCGGGTCGCCCAGTTGGGATACGCAGTATTTT
NA,TRBV6-2/TRBV6-3,NA,TRBJ2-5,CASSYPDSKETQYF,TGTGCCAGCAGTTACCCGGACAGTAAAGAGACCCAGTACTTC
TRBD1,TRBV15,few,TRBJ1-5,CATRWTGGWGNQPQHF,TGTGCCACCAGATGGACAGGGGGCTGGGGGAATCAGCCCCAGCATTTT